This passage covers 24 T cell receptor beta chains from one sample sequenced in a study of cytomegalovirus exposure and HLA in healthy donors. The PCR used 60 Vbeta and 13 Jbeta primers. Data came from immunoSEQ multiplex PCR; TCRdb stores just in-frame clones and leaves some out. Among about 190,000 clones listed, approximately 86% were seen once. Sequenced: PBMCs. These receptors came from a woman aged 18-30 years in good health and CMV-seronegative.

This clone was seen once. V and J are TRBV7-9 and TRBJ2-7, with D possibly being TRBD1 (6 bases). Trimming took 4 bases from V and 6 from J, leaving 16 bases between them. This CDR3 contains 14 residues. Germline assignment: CDR1 SEHNR and CDR2 FQNEAQ (reference sequence). This CDR3 reads CASSYDRISAEQYF. CDR3 in DNA: TGTGCCAGCAGCTACGACAGGATTTCGGCCGAGCAGTACTTC.

This chain uses TRBV13 with TRBJ1-1, with unresolved D. This CDR3 spans 16 amino acids. Germline V lookup: CDR1 PRHDT, CDR2 FYEKMQ (reference sequence). Between the trimmed V and J ends, which lost 4 bases and 1 base, there was a span of 16 bases. The CDR3 loop reads CASSWLLTGGNTEAFF. CDR3 DNA: TGTGCCAGCAGCTGGTTACTTACGGGAGGGAACACTGAAGCTTTCTTT.

The chain combines TRBV9 with TRBJ2-7, with TRBD2 as a possible D gene (7 bases). There are 16 residues in the CDR3. V gave up 0 bases and J gave up 2 bases, with 15 bases separating them. Germline loops: CDR1 SGDLS, CDR2 YYNGEE. CDR3 DNA sequence: TGTGCCAGCAGCGTAGCCGGCGGGGGCCCCGCCTACGAGCAGTACTTC. Amino acids: CASSVAGGGPAYEQYF.

The rearrangement links TRBV7-3 to TRBJ2-2; 7 nucleotides line up with TRBD2. The CDR3 runs 15 residues. Losses at the gene ends were 2 bases for V and 5 bases for J; bases not matched to a gene: 5. The germline gives CDR1 SGHTA, CDR2 FQGTGA. The CDR3 DNA reads as TGTGCCAGCAGCTTAGGCTTTAGCGGGACCGGGGAGCTGTTTTTT. Translated, it gives CASSLGFSGTGELFF.

In this sample, this clone turned up once. The chain has TRBV2 and TRBJ2-1; perhaps TRBD2 as D (6 bases). V lost 6 bases, J lost 0 bases, and 9 bases lay in between. The CDR3 spans 14 residues. CDR1 and CDR2 from the germline V gene are SNHLY and FYNNEI. The CDR3 protein is CASSRDFSYNEQFF. The CDR3, as DNA: TGTGCCAGCAGCCGGGACTTCTCCTACAATGAGCAGTTCTTC.

The rearrangement uses TRBV29-1 and TRBJ1-5; the match to TRBD1 covers 10 bases. Looked up from germline, CDR1 is SQVTM and CDR2 is ANQGSEA. The CDR3 extends over 13 amino acids. The CDR3 DNA is TGCGGCCGGGACAGGGGAGACAATCAGCCCCAGCATTTT. It yields the protein CGRDRGDNQPQHF.

The V and J genes are TRBV28 and TRBJ2-7, with 10 bases that match TRBD1. The CDR3 totals 16 residues. Germline values: CDR1 MDHEN, CDR2 SYDVKM. V lost 6 bases and J lost 5; bases outside the gene matches: 13. The CDR3 region is CASSPGQGKWSHEQYF. The CDR3 DNA sequence: TGTGCCAGCAGCCCGGGACAGGGGAAATGGTCCCACGAGCAGTACTTC.

The rearrangement uses TRBV30 and TRBJ2-1, with TRBD2 matching 7 bases. Trimming took 4 bases from V and 4 from J; bases not matched to a gene: 7. Germline V CDR1 and CDR2: GTSNPN, SVGIG (reference sequence). The CDR3 loop spans 14 amino acids. The CDR3 DNA reads TGTGCCTGGAACCTGGGACTATCGTACAATGAGCAGTTCTTC. Protein: CAWNLGLSYNEQFF.

This chain uses TRBV7-6 with TRBJ2-1, with 11 bases aligning to TRBD2. From germline, CDR1 is SGHVS and CDR2 FNYEAQ. With 1 base clipped from V and 5 bases from J, the junction kept 4 bases outside the gene matches. The CDR3 is made up of 16 amino acids. DNA for the CDR3: TGTGCCAGCAGCTTAGTAACTAGCGGGAGAAACAATGAGCAGTTCTTC. Encoded protein: CASSLVTSGRNNEQFF. Variable domain in full (rest from reference TRBV7-6 and TRBJ2-1): GAGVSQSPRYKVTKRGQDVALRCDPISGHVSLYWYRQALGQGPEFLTYFNYEAQQDKSGLPNDRFSAERPEGSISTLTIQRTEQRDSAMYRCASSLVTSGRNNEQFFGPGTRLTVL.

The V and J genes are TRBV14 and TRBJ1-2; D unclear. This CDR3 has 13 residues. V lost 0 bases and J lost 5, with 7 bases in between. Looked up from germline, CDR1 is SGHDN and CDR2 is FVKESK. The CDR3 DNA sequence: TGTGCCAGCAGCCAAGATCAGTCTTATGGCTACACCTTC. The encoded protein is CASSQDQSYGYTF.

This chain connects TRBV6-5 to TRBJ2-7, with D possibly TRBD2 on 6 matching bases. CDR1 and CDR2 (germline): MNHEY, SVGAGI. The CDR3 contains 15 residues. V was trimmed by 6 bases and J by 5 bases, leaving 20 bases between them. In nucleotides, the CDR3 is TGTGCCAGCAGAAGCCCGGGCGGGACGAACCACGAGCAGTACTTC. It specifies CASRSPGGTNHEQYF.

CDR3 loop: CASSIGQGVGYEKLFF. For the CDR3, the DNA is TGTGCCAGCAGCATCGGACAGGGGGTGGGTTATGAAAAACTGTTTTTT. This chain uses TRBV7-8 with TRBJ1-4; 10 nucleotides match TRBD1. The CDR3 is 16 residues long. The germline V gene encodes CDR1 SGHVS and CDR2 FQNEAQ. Unmatched junction bases numbered 9, after V lost 5 bases and J lost 6 bases.

V is TRBV5-6 and J is TRBJ1-2; 9 bases are a match to TRBD1. CDR1 SGHDT and CDR2 YYEEEE come from the germline V gene. V shed 3 bases, J shed 6 bases, and the junction held 6 bases outside the gene matches. This CDR3 spans 14 amino acids. CDR3 region: CASSYGTGTDGYTF. Here the CDR3 DNA reads TGTGCCAGCAGCTACGGGACAGGGACGGATGGCTACACCTTC.

The gene calls are TRBV4-1 and TRBJ2-3; a weak D match, TRBD1 (6 bases). Germline V gene data show CDR1 as MGHRA and CDR2 as YSYEKL. Trimming took 0 bases from V and 4 from J, leaving 17 bases between them. The CDR3 consists of 17 residues. CDR3 DNA sequence: TGCGCCAGCAGCCAAGAGGACTGGGGGCCAAGATCAGATACGCAGTATTTT. Its translation is CASSQEDWGPRSDTQYF.

V usage is TRBV28 and J usage is TRBJ1-1, with 8 positions matching TRBD1. The V and J ends lost 3 bases and 0 bases, in that order; junction bases with no gene match: 6. CDR1 MDHEN and CDR2 SYDVKM come from the germline V gene. The CDR3 is 16 amino acids. The CDR3 here is CASSFPETGVNTEAFF. The CDR3 bases are TGTGCCAGCAGTTTCCCTGAGACAGGGGTGAACACTGAAGCTTTCTTT. The variable domain in full, completed from reference TRBV28 and TRBJ1-1, reads DVKVTQSSRYLVKRTGEKVFLECVQDMDHENMFWYRQDPGLGLRLIYFSYDVKMKEKGDIPEGYSVSREKKERFSLILESASTNQTSMYLCASSFPETGVNTEAFFGQGTRLTVV.

This clone was seen only a few times. This chain connects TRBV2 to TRBJ1-1; 8 bases align to TRBD1. Germline V CDR1 and CDR2: SNHLY, FYNNEI. There are 14 residues in the CDR3. V lost 6 bases to trimming and J lost 1 base; unmatched junction nucleotides: 4. CDR3 loop: CASRNRGGNTEAFF. CDR3 DNA sequence: TGTGCCAGCAGGAACAGGGGGGGGAACACTGAAGCTTTCTTT.

The chain carries TRBV6-4 and TRBJ2-7; 11 nucleotides agree with TRBD2. V trimming: 6 bases; J trimming: 2 bases; junction bases outside the gene matches: 6. The germline V gene has CDR1 MRHNA and CDR2 SNTAGT. This CDR3 spans 15 amino acids. CDR3 coding DNA: TGTGCCAGCAGAAGTCTAGCGGGAGGCCCCTACGAGCAGTACTTC. It encodes CASRSLAGGPYEQYF.

The genes are TRBV29-1 and TRBJ2-2; possibly TRBD2 for D (7 bases). This CDR3 comprises 14 residues. From germline, CDR1 is SQVTM and CDR2 ANQGSEA. V lost 3 bases to trimming and J lost 1 base, with 9 bases between them. The CDR3 protein is CSVERGLNTGELFF. The CDR3, as DNA: TGCAGCGTTGAGCGGGGGCTGAACACCGGGGAGCTGTTTTTT.

V gene TRBV7-9 combines with J gene TRBJ1-1; 7 bases fit TRBD1. Germline V gives CDR1 SEHNR, CDR2 FQNEAQ (reference sequence). This CDR3 region has 15 residues. V lost 4 bases to trimming and J lost 1 base; unmatched junction nucleotides: 6. The CDR3 here is CASSYLTGTNTEAFF. In DNA, the CDR3 is TGTGCCAGCAGCTACCTGACAGGGACGAACACTGAAGCTTTCTTT.

Points on this clone: The junction shows a germline mismatch at one end, possibly a read error. The chain employs TRBV7-9 and TRBJ2-1; weak D call: TRBD1 (5 bases). CDR3 size: 13 residues. CDR1 is SEHNR and CDR2 is FQNEAQ in the germline V gene (reference sequence). CDR3 sequence (DNA): TGTACCAGCAGCTCGGGTGGGGCTCGGGAGCAGTTCTTC. Its translation is CTSSSGGAREQFF.

This chain connects TRBV30 to TRBJ2-1; 8 nucleotides line up with TRBD1. Trimming removed 0 bases from V and 7 bases from J; junction bases left unmatched: 11. The CDR3 has 16 residues. Germline V CDR1 and CDR2: GTSNPN, SVGIG (reference sequence). The CDR3 DNA reads as TGTGCCTGGAGTGTACAGGGTGACAGGGGTAGGAATGAGCAGTTCTTC. Amino acids: CAWSVQGDRGRNEQFF.

This clone is a singleton in its sample. The chain couples TRBV2 to TRBJ1-6, with TRBD1 matching over 8 bases. The CDR3 totals 19 residues. Germline values: CDR1 SNHLY, CDR2 FYNNEI. With V trimmed by 4 bases and J by 1 base, 12 bases remained unmatched. The CDR3 region is CASSGPEDRASSYNSPLHF. As DNA, the CDR3 is TGTGCCAGCAGTGGACCGGAGGACAGGGCAAGTTCCTATAATTCACCCCTCCACTTT.

The table lists this clone with a few counts. The CDR3 loop reads CAWSVQAGGNSPLHF. CDR3 nucleotide sequence: TGTGCCTGGAGTGTACAGGCAGGAGGGAATTCACCCCTCCACTTT. This chain uses TRBV30 with TRBJ1-6; possible D gene TRBD1, 5 bases. The CDR3 consists of 15 residues. CDR1 and CDR2 from the germline V gene are GTSNPN and SVGIG (reference sequence). The V and J ends lost 0 bases and 7 bases respectively, with 13 bases between them.

J is TRBJ2-3 and V is TRBV5-1; TRBD2 matches 8 bases. V trimming: 4 bases; J trimming: 5 bases; junction bases outside the gene matches: 12. Germline assignment: CDR1 SGHRS and CDR2 YFSETQ. The CDR3 contains 16 residues. The CDR3 loop reads CASSPVERESGDTQYF. The CDR3 DNA sequence: TGCGCCAGCAGCCCGGTCGAGCGGGAGTCTGGAGATACGCAGTATTTT.